This T cell receptor (beta chain) was recovered during a study of shared clonotypes between healthy human individuals. All the donors were Caucasian adults who lived in Nashville, Tennessee. Each unsorted sample relied on 90 million or so PBMCs as its source of genomic DNA. The CDR3 runs to 17 residues. Germline V lookup: CDR1 SSHAT, CDR2 FNYEAQ (reference sequence). Deep was the level at which the assay was run. Over several immunoSEQ plates, each subset's genomic DNA was distributed in even portions. Assay used: immunoSEQ multiplex PCR; TCRdb lists only in-frame clones, some missing. The sample consists of 470,000 or so clones, 60% to 80% of them appearing once. Note on this clone: Mismatch with germline at one junction end may stem from a read error.

The rearrangement links TRBV7-7 to TRBJ2-2, with D perhaps matching TRBD1 (5 bases). The sample was PBMCs. The receptor's source is a woman in her forties in good health. Some clones in this sample may be carry-over from other donors' samples. The CDR3 region is CASSLLGPAAGTGELFF. CDR3 DNA sequence: TGTGCTAGCAGCTTATTGGGGCCAGCCGCAGGGACCGGGGAGCTGTTTTTT.